A single sample gave rise to the 24 T cell receptor beta chains below, sequenced in a study of blood T cell repertoires in COVID-19. The data were produced by immunoSEQ multiplex PCR, yet TCRdb's version contains in-frame clones alone and is incomplete. The table lists roughly 500,000 clones, approximately 85% of them singletons. Sequencing was carried out using peripheral blood. These receptor sequences come from a human donor in a cohort sampled during active COVID-19.

V gene TRBV5-1 combines with J gene TRBJ2-7; TRBD1 matches 7 bases. The CDR3 consists of 13 residues. The germline V gene has CDR1 SGHRS and CDR2 YFSETQ. Losses at the gene ends were 6 bases for V and 5 bases for J; bases not matched to a gene: 8. In DNA form, the CDR3 reads TGCGCCAGCAACAGGGGCGATATAGACGAGCAGTACTTC. It yields the protein CASNRGDIDEQYF. The full variable domain, completed using reference TRBV5-1 and TRBJ2-7, is KAGVTQTPRYLIKTRGQQVTLSCSPISGHRSVSWYQQTPGQGLQFLFEYFSETQRNKGNFPGRFSGRQFSNSRSEMNVSTLELGDSALYLCASNRGDIDEQYFGPGTRLTVT.

The gene calls are TRBV28 and TRBJ1-1, with D unclear. V gave up 5 bases and J gave up 10 bases, with 17 bases separating them. CDR1 is MDHEN, CDR2 SYDVKM, per germline. The CDR3 loop spans 13 amino acids. CDR3 in amino acids: CASSVPGLIGAFF. The DNA for the CDR3 is TGTGCCAGCAGTGTTCCAGGTCTAATCGGAGCTTTCTTT.

The chain has TRBV29-1 and TRBJ1-1; 8 bases fit TRBD1. Germline V gene sequence: CDR1 SQVTM, CDR2 ANQGSEA. CDR3 length equals 13 residues. Trimming took 2 bases from V and 4 from J; bases not matched to a gene: 3. The CDR3 DNA reads TGCAGCGTTGAAATCAGGGGGCTCACTGAAGCTTTCTTT. Protein product: CSVEIRGLTEAFF.

This chain connects TRBV19 to TRBJ2-5; a weak D match, TRBD2 (6 bases). Germline CDR1 reads LNHDA; CDR2 reads SQIVND (reference sequence). Trimming cost V 4 bases and J 2 bases, with 14 bases left between them. This CDR3 has 15 residues. The DNA for the CDR3 is TGTGCCAGTAGTACAGACGGAGGGGAGCAAGAGACCCAGTACTTC. Translating it yields CASSTDGGEQETQYF.

This chain links TRBV18 with TRBJ1-3; no clear D. V lost 2 bases and J 4 bases, leaving 12 bases between the germline ends. Germline V gene sequence: CDR1 KGHSH, CDR2 LQKENI. The CDR3 contains 15 residues. The chain's CDR3 is CASSPSGGSGNTIYF. CDR3 nucleotides: TGTGCCAGCTCACCATCGGGAGGGTCCGGAAACACCATATATTTT.

The chain has TRBV6-6 and TRBJ1-5; D may be TRBD1 (6 bases). The V end was cut by 2 bases, the J end by 4 bases, with 9 bases between. The CDR3 loop spans 14 amino acids. Germline V gene sequence: CDR1 MNHNY, CDR2 SVGAGI (reference sequence). In nucleotides, the CDR3 is TGTGCCAGCAGTTACGACAGGAGAAATCAGCCCCAGCATTTT. Its translation is CASSYDRRNQPQHF.

This clone occurred a few times. The chain couples TRBV28 to TRBJ1-2; maybe TRBD1 (5 bases). This CDR3 has 12 residues. In germline, CDR1 is MDHEN, CDR2 SYDVKM. V was shortened by 10 bases and J by 8 bases, with 17 bases between the two germline ends. The CDR3 DNA reads as TGTGCCACGAATCTCCCGCAGGGCGGCTACACCTTC. Amino acids: CATNLPQGGYTF.

The V and J genes are TRBV7-2 and TRBJ1-5; TRBD1 is a possible D gene (5 bases). Germline values: CDR1 SGHTA, CDR2 FQGNSA. CDR3 length equals 13 residues. Trimming shortened V by 6 bases and J by 6 bases, and 12 bases separated the two germline ends. In nucleotides, the CDR3 is TGTGCCAGCAGTCCGTGGGGGGGTCAGCCCCAGCATTTT. Translated: CASSPWGGQPQHF.

The genes are TRBV19 and TRBJ2-1, with D perhaps TRBD2 (5 bases). Germline loops: CDR1 LNHDA, CDR2 SQIVND (reference sequence). V was cut by 5 bases and J by 4 bases, with 9 bases left in between. This CDR3 region has 13 residues. The CDR3 DNA reads TGTGCCAGTAGTCCGCGGGTTTACAATGAGCAGTTCTTC. Translated: CASSPRVYNEQFF.

V gene TRBV30 combines with J gene TRBJ1-1, with 8 bases lining up with TRBD1. Germline CDR1 reads GTSNPN; CDR2 reads SVGIG (reference sequence). CDR3 size: 13 residues. Trimming took 3 bases from V and 5 from J; bases not matched to a gene: 5. The DNA for the CDR3 is TGTGCCTGGAGAGGACAGGGATCAACTGAAGCTTTCTTT. Translating gives CAWRGQGSTEAFF.

The chain employs TRBV5-1 and TRBJ2-1; TRBD2 matches at 10 bases. CDR3 length: 14 residues. Germline V gives CDR1 SGHRS, CDR2 YFSETQ. Unmatched junction bases numbered 8, after V lost 4 bases and J lost 10 bases. CDR3 in amino acids: CASSPASGSREQFF. As DNA, the CDR3 is TGCGCCAGCAGCCCCGCTAGCGGGAGTAGGGAGCAGTTCTTC.

Concerning this clone: Distinct nucleotide sequences in the sample also encode this CDR3. The chain couples TRBV9 to TRBJ1-2, with 11 positions matching TRBD1. There are 15 residues in the CDR3. J was trimmed by 2 bases and V by 4 bases; bases with no gene match: 4. The germline V gene encodes CDR1 SGDLS and CDR2 YYNGEE. Written as DNA, the CDR3 is TGTGCCAGCAGCATCGGACAGGGGGCGAACTATGGCTACACCTTC. Translated: CASSIGQGANYGYTF.

Only one count was recorded for this clone. The V gene is TRBV6-5, the J gene TRBJ1-6; D might be TRBD1 (5 bases). The CDR3 is 15 residues long. Germline V gene data show CDR1 as MNHEY and CDR2 as SVGAGI. V gave up 7 bases and J gave up 10 bases, with 20 bases separating them. Here the CDR3 DNA reads TGTGCCAGCAAACTCCTCGGGGGAGCGATGTCACCCCTCCACTTT. Its translation is CASKLLGGAMSPLHF.

This clone appeared once. CDR3 bases: TGTGCCAGCAGTGACGGGACAGGCAATCAGCCCCAGCATTTT. Translating gives CASSDGTGNQPQHF. The chain joins TRBV6-1 to TRBJ1-5, with 7 positions matching TRBD1. Germline V gene data show CDR1 as MNHNS and CDR2 as SASEGT. Trimming removed 3 bases from V and 2 bases from J; junction bases left unmatched: 1. This CDR3 region has 14 residues.

The rearrangement uses TRBV3-1 (or the pseudogene TRBV3-2) and TRBJ1-2, with D perhaps TRBD1 (5 bases). Deletions cut 7 bases from V and 6 bases from J, with 15 bases between. This CDR3 has 13 residues. Germline V gene data show CDR1 as LGHDT and CDR2 as YNNKEL (reference sequence). CDR3 sequence: CASNPNGGDGYTF. CDR3 bases: TGTGCCAGCAACCCAAACGGAGGGGATGGCTACACCTTC.

The genes are TRBV3-1 (or the pseudogene TRBV3-2) and TRBJ1-4; TRBD1 might be the D (5 bases). CDR1 and CDR2 from the germline V gene are LGHDT and YNNKEL (reference sequence). V lost 3 bases, J lost 4 bases, and 15 bases lay in between. This CDR3 comprises 16 residues. This CDR3 is CASSQHGTGDNEKLFF. The CDR3 DNA is TGTGCCAGCAGCCAGCACGGGACGGGGGATAATGAAAAACTGTTTTTT.

This chain joins TRBV11-1 and TRBJ2-7; D is undetermined. This CDR3 has 12 amino acids. Germline CDR1 reads SGHAT; CDR2 reads FQDESV (reference sequence). Trimming stripped 8 bases from V and 4 bases from J, with 12 bases between. CDR3 sequence (DNA): TGTGCCAGCCCGGAGCGAGGATACGAGCAGTACTTC. Its protein product is CASPERGYEQYF.

The V and J genes are TRBV20-1 and TRBJ2-1, with TRBD2 identical over 10 bases. The CDR3 extends over 15 amino acids. CDR1 and CDR2 from the germline V gene are DFQATT and SNEGSKA (reference sequence). V lost 3 bases to trimming and J lost 7 bases; unmatched junction nucleotides: 9. CDR3 bases: TGCAGTGCTAGTTGGGCCAGCGGGAGGGTTAATGAGCAGTTCTTC. It translates to CSASWASGRVNEQFF.

Only one count was recorded for this clone. V is TRBV3-1 (or the pseudogene TRBV3-2) and J is TRBJ1-1; D possibly corresponds to TRBD1 (6 bases). Germline-derived CDR1 and CDR2 are LGHDT and YNNKEL (reference sequence). The CDR3 has 15 amino acids. Trimming shortened V by 0 bases and J by 0 bases, and 8 bases separated the two germline ends. The DNA of the CDR3 is TGTGCCAGCAGCCAAGACAGGGGCGTGAACACTGAAGCTTTCTTT. It codes for CASSQDRGVNTEAFF.

This rearrangement joins TRBV19 to TRBJ2-1; D ambiguous. The CDR3 spans 12 residues. Between the trimmed V and J ends, which lost 6 bases and 4 bases, there was a span of 7 bases. CDR1 is LNHDA, CDR2 SQIVND, per germline (reference sequence). The CDR3 here is CASSFRYNEQFF. The CDR3 bases are TGTGCCAGTAGCTTTCGGTACAATGAGCAGTTCTTC.

V gene TRBV11-2 combines with J gene TRBJ1-2; no clear D. Trimming left V 0 bases short and J 2 bases short, with 7 bases between. The germline V gene has CDR1 SGHAT and CDR2 FQNNGV. This CDR3 region has 14 residues. This CDR3 is CASSLDPGNYGYTF. CDR3 coding DNA: TGTGCCAGCAGCTTAGATCCGGGGAACTATGGCTACACCTTC.

This clone occurred once. J is TRBJ2-5 and V is TRBV3-1 (or the pseudogene TRBV3-2), with 11 bases that match TRBD2. The V and J ends lost 4 bases and 7 bases, in that order; junction bases with no gene match: 14. This CDR3 contains 17 residues. Germline CDR1 LGHDT, CDR2 YNNKEL (reference sequence). This CDR3 reads CASSPPVAGGPIATQYF. As DNA, the CDR3 is TGTGCCAGCAGCCCCCCGGTAGCGGGAGGGCCTATCGCGACCCAGTACTTC.

This chain uses TRBV24-1 with TRBJ2-1; 7 bases map to TRBD2. Germline lookup yields CDR1 KGHDR and CDR2 SFDVKD. Germline trimming cut 5 bases from V and 6 bases from J; bases unmatched to any gene: 18. This CDR3 contains 18 residues. This CDR3 reads CATSAPMGQRGPFNEQFF. The DNA for the CDR3 is TGTGCCACCAGTGCCCCAATGGGTCAGCGGGGCCCTTTCAATGAGCAGTTCTTC.

The chain uses TRBV18 and TRBJ1-3; a weak D match, TRBD1 (6 bases). The V end was cut by 4 bases, the J end by 0 bases, with 13 bases between. This CDR3 has 16 amino acids. The germline V gene encodes CDR1 KGHSH and CDR2 LQKENI. This CDR3 reads CASSQNGQSSGNTIYF. The CDR3 nucleotides are TGTGCCAGCTCACAAAACGGACAGAGCTCTGGAAACACCATATATTTT.